A single sample is the source of the 19 T cell receptor beta chains below, sequenced in a study of glioma-infiltrating T cells after dendritic cell vaccination. Clones were sequenced by immunoSEQ multiplex PCR, and TCRdb holds only the in-frame ones, with some missing. The top ten hold 7% to 10% of the sample, which has almost 65,000 clones, 82% seen once. The sequences come from blood, collected before dendritic cell vaccination. The receptors shown here come from a human donor with glioblastoma.

The chain has TRBV2 and TRBJ1-4; D perhaps matches TRBD1 (6 bases). V lost 6 bases and J 4 bases, leaving 12 bases between the germline ends. CDR3 size: 14 residues. Germline-derived CDR1 and CDR2 are SNHLY and FYNNEI. CDR3 protein: CASRGGPVNEKLFF. The CDR3 DNA is TGTGCCAGCAGGGGGGGGCCTGTTAATGAAAAACTGTTTTTT.

The V gene is TRBV4-1, the J gene TRBJ1-4, with D perhaps matching TRBD1 (6 bases). CDR3 length: 18 residues. The V end lost 4 bases, the J end lost 0 bases, and 18 bases lay between the germline ends. The germline V gene encodes CDR1 MGHRA and CDR2 YSYEKL. The DNA for the CDR3 is TGCGCCAGCAGCCGGAACCTACAGGGATTGACAACTAATGAAAAACTGTTTTTT. Its translation is CASSRNLQGLTTNEKLFF.

The rearrangement uses TRBV10-3 and TRBJ2-3; 8 bases are a match to TRBD1. J was trimmed by 3 bases and V by 4 bases; bases with no gene match: 6. Germline V lookup: CDR1 ENHRY, CDR2 SYGVKD. The CDR3 has 15 amino acids. CDR3 in amino acids: CAISATGGYTDTQYF. For the CDR3, the DNA is TGTGCCATCAGTGCCACAGGGGGTTATACAGATACGCAGTATTTT.

The chain has TRBV7-8 and TRBJ1-1; 8 positions match TRBD1. V trimming: 3 bases; J trimming: 3 bases; junction bases outside the gene matches: 9. Germline CDR1 is SGHVS and CDR2 is FQNEAQ. The CDR3 covers 16 residues. The CDR3 loop is CASSFSTGGADTEAFF. As DNA, the CDR3 is TGTGCCAGCAGCTTCAGCACAGGGGGTGCTGACACTGAAGCTTTCTTT.

The chain couples TRBV20-1 to TRBJ1-2; 7 nucleotides align to TRBD1. From germline, CDR1 is DFQATT and CDR2 SNEGSKA (reference sequence). J gave up 13 bases and V 0 bases, and 5 bases lay outside the gene matches. The CDR3 sequence is 11 residues long. For the CDR3, the DNA is TGCAGTGCTAGAGATAAAGGGGGCACCACCTTC. It yields the protein CSARDKGGTTF.

CDR3 sequence reads: CASSLPIPGTDTQYF. CDR3 in DNA: TGTGCCAGCAGCTTACCGATACCGGGGACAGATACGCAGTATTTT. V is TRBV7-2 and J is TRBJ2-3; maybe TRBD2 (5 bases). Germline values: CDR1 SGHTA, CDR2 FQGNSA. The CDR3 is made up of 15 amino acids. V was trimmed by 2 bases and J by 3 bases, leaving 12 bases between them.

V is TRBV5-1 and J is TRBJ2-7; 9 bases are a match to TRBD1. Germline CDR1 and CDR2: SGHRS and YFSETQ. This CDR3 comprises 14 residues. The ends lost 3 bases at V and 9 bases at J; junction bases unmatched: 10. In DNA, the CDR3 is TGCGCCAGCAGCTGGGGACAGGGAAGGGAGGGGCAGTACTTC. It codes for CASSWGQGREGQYF.

The gene calls are TRBV11-2 and TRBJ2-5, with TRBD2 matching 7 bases. V lost 6 bases to trimming and J lost 7 bases; unmatched junction nucleotides: 14. The CDR3 totals 15 residues. From germline, CDR1 is SGHAT and CDR2 FQNNGV. CDR3 in DNA: TGTGCCAGCAGGGTCCGTGGGGGGGAGGCGGGGACCCAGTACTTC. Residues: CASRVRGGEAGTQYF.

Remarks on this clone: One junction end does not reproduce the germline sequence, and a read error may be involved. The gene calls are TRBV7-7 and TRBJ2-5, with 8 bases fitting TRBD2. There are 15 residues in the CDR3. Per germline, CDR1 SSHAT and CDR2 FNYEAQ (reference sequence). The CDR3 reads CASSLSGGAWETQYF. The CDR3 DNA reads as TGTGCTAGCAGCTTATCGGGGGGGGCCTGGGAGACCCAGTACTTC. Combining the CDR3 with reference TRBV7-7 and TRBJ2-5 gives the whole variable domain GAGVSQSPRYKVTKRGQDVTLRCDPISSHATLYWYQQALGQGPEFLTYFNYEAQPDKSGLPSDRFSAERPEGSISTLTIQRTEQRDSAMYRCASSLSGGAWETQYFGPGTRLLVL.

The CDR3 sequence: CASSFGRVEGYTF. The CDR3 region has the DNA TGTGCCAGCAGCTTCGGCAGGGTAGAGGGCTACACCTTC. This chain connects TRBV7-9 to TRBJ1-2, with D possibly matching TRBD1 (5 bases). CDR3 length equals 13 residues. The germline V gene encodes CDR1 SEHNR and CDR2 FQNEAQ (reference sequence). Deletions cut 3 bases from V and 8 bases from J, with 13 bases between.

A single count supports this clone. The rearrangement links TRBV19 to TRBJ1-3, with D unclear. Germline CDR1 and CDR2: LNHDA and SQIVND (reference sequence). This CDR3 spans 16 amino acids. V was cut by 5 bases and J by 4 bases, with 18 bases left in between. The chain's CDR3 is CASSSFGGGPGNTIYF. Written as DNA, the CDR3 is TGTGCCAGTAGTTCCTTCGGTGGAGGCCCCGGAAACACCATATATTTT.

CDR3 DNA sequence: TGTGCCAGCAGTGGCAACTACGAGCAGTACTTC. Translated, it gives CASSGNYEQYF. This chain connects TRBV28 to TRBJ2-7; no reliable D call. The CDR3 covers 11 residues. Deletions cut 5 bases from V and 3 bases from J, with 5 bases between. CDR1 and CDR2 (germline): MDHEN, SYDVKM.

V usage is TRBV30 and J usage is TRBJ1-2, with 10 bases identical to TRBD1. This CDR3 region has 17 residues. V gave up 2 bases and J gave up 4 bases; unmatched junction bases: 13. Germline lookup yields CDR1 GTSNPN and CDR2 SVGIG (reference sequence). CDR3 amino acids: CAWSRPGQGRESYGYTF. The CDR3 nucleotides are TGTGCCTGGAGTAGACCGGGACAGGGGAGGGAGAGCTATGGCTACACCTTC.

This rearrangement joins TRBV6-6 to TRBJ1-1, with 8 bases identical to TRBD1. The V gene end was trimmed by 5 bases and the J gene end by 0 bases; junction bases not matched to a gene: 5. This CDR3 spans 15 amino acids. Per the germline V gene, CDR1 is MNHNY and CDR2 is SVGAGI (reference sequence). CDR3 nucleotides: TGTGCCAGCAGTCCTGGACAGGGCTTGAACACTGAAGCTTTCTTT. As protein: CASSPGQGLNTEAFF.

The V and J genes are TRBV15 and TRBJ2-7, with a weak D call TRBD1 (6 bases). The V end lost 0 bases, the J end lost 10 bases, and 10 bases lay between the germline ends. This CDR3 is 12 amino acids long. CDR1 LNHNV and CDR2 YYDKDF come from the germline V gene (reference sequence). The DNA of the CDR3 is TGTGCCACCAGCAGAGACCCAGGGGAACAGTACTTC. It yields the protein CATSRDPGEQYF.

The CDR3 spells CASSIEGGAASWDTEAFF. DNA for the CDR3: TGTGCCAGTAGTATAGAGGGGGGGGCCGCCTCCTGGGACACTGAAGCTTTCTTT. The chain joins TRBV19 to TRBJ1-1; D perhaps matches TRBD1 (6 bases). Germline V gene data show CDR1 as LNHDA and CDR2 as SQIVND (reference sequence). V was trimmed by 0 bases and J by 3 bases, leaving 20 bases between them. This CDR3 is built from 18 residues.

The count of this clone is one. This chain uses TRBV29-1 with TRBJ1-2; D is unresolved. CDR3 length: 15 amino acids. The germline gives CDR1 SQVTM, CDR2 ANQGSEA. Trimming stripped 3 bases from V and 0 bases from J, with 14 bases between. CDR3 protein: CSVERGSKTNYGYTF. CDR3 bases: TGCAGCGTTGAGAGAGGATCTAAGACTAACTATGGCTACACCTTC.

This clone occurred a few times. This chain uses TRBV6-5 with TRBJ1-1; 8 nucleotides align to TRBD1. The CDR3 has 16 amino acids. Germline loops: CDR1 MNHEY, CDR2 SVGAGI. The junction had 9 bases not matched to a gene; V was cut back by 2 bases and J by 4 bases. CDR3 protein: CASSYAGGAIGTEAFF. The CDR3 bases are TGTGCCAGCAGTTACGCAGGGGGCGCGATTGGCACTGAAGCTTTCTTT.

The chain has TRBV27 and TRBJ2-3, with D perhaps matching TRBD1 (6 bases). Germline CDR1 and CDR2: MNHEY and SMNVEV (reference sequence). The CDR3 totals 16 residues. Deletions cut 5 bases from V and 0 bases from J, with 15 bases between. CDR3 DNA: TGTGCCAGCAGTGCCTATGGGACACCTAGCACAGATACGCAGTATTTT. It codes for CASSAYGTPSTDTQYF.